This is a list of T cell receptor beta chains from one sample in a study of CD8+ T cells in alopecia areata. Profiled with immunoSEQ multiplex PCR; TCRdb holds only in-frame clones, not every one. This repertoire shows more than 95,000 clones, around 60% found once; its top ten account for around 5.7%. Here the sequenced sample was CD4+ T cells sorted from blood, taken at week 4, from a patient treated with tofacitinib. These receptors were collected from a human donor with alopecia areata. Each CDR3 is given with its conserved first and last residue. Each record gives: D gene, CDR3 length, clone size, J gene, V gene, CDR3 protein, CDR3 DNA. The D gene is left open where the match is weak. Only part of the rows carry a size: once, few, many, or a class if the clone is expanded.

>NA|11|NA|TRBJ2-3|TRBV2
CASRTTDTQYF
TGTGCCAGCAGGACCACAGATACGCAGTATTTT
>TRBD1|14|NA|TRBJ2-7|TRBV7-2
CASSRDRVSYEQYF
TGTGCCAGCAGCCGGGACAGGGTCTCCTACGAGCAGTACTTC
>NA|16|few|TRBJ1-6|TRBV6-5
CASSYSGRQRNSPLHF
TGTGCCAGCAGTTACTCGGGACGACAGCGTAATTCACCCCTCCACTTT
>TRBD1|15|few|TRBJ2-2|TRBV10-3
CAISPGQRNTGELFF
TGTGCCATCAGTCCGGGACAGAGGAACACCGGGGAGCTGTTTTTT
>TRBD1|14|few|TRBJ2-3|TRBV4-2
CASSPRQGADTQYF
TGTGCCAGCAGCCCCAGACAGGGAGCAGATACGCAGTATTTT
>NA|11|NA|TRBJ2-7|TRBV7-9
CATRVVREQYF
TGTGCCACCAGGGTTGTTCGCGAGCAGTACTTC
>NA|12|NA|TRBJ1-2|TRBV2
CASRTGLYGYTF
TGTGCCAGCAGGACGGGGCTCTATGGCTACACCTTC
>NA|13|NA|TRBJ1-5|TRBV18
CASSPASDQPQHF
TGTGCCAGCTCACCAGCTTCTGATCAGCCCCAGCATTTT
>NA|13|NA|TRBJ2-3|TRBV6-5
CASSYGTGDTQYF
TGTGCCAGCAGTTACGGTACGGGAGATACGCAGTATTTT
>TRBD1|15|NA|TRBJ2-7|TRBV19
CASSLTGTGGDEQYF
TGTGCCAGTAGTCTCACCGGGACAGGGGGAGACGAGCAGTACTTC
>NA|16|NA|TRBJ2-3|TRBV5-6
CASSLAEAENTDTQYF
TGTGCCAGCAGCTTGGCCGAGGCGGAGAACACAGATACGCAGTATTTT
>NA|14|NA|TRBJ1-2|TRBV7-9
CASSLEGVGIGYTF
TGTGCCAGCAGCTTAGAGGGGGTTGGCATCGGCTACACCTTC
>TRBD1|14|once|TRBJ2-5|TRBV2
CASRGQGYQETQYF
TGTGCCAGCAGGGGACAGGGGTACCAAGAGACCCAGTACTTC
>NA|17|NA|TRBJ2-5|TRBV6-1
CASSEALRGAGQETQYF
TGTGCCAGCAGTGAAGCGCTTCGGGGGGCCGGACAAGAGACCCAGTACTTC
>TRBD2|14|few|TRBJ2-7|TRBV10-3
CAISDSGRVHEQYF
TGTGCCATCAGTGACTCTGGGAGGGTTCACGAGCAGTACTTC
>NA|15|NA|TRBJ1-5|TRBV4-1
CASSQFLRGIQPQHF
TGCGCCAGCAGCCAATTCCTAAGAGGGATCCAGCCCCAGCATTTT
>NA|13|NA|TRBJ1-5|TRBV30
CAWAEQGAQPQHF
TGTGCCTGGGCAGAACAGGGTGCTCAGCCCCAGCATTTT
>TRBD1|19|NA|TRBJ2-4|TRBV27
CASSQNGPDRALAKNIQYF
TGTGCCAGCAGCCAAAACGGGCCCGACAGGGCCCTAGCCAAAAACATTCAGTACTTC
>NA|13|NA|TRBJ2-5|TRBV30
CAWSPVEGETQYF
TGTGCCTGGAGTCCCGTGGAGGGGGAGACCCAGTACTTC
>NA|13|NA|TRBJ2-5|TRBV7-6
CASSSRPTETQYF
TGTGCCAGCAGCTCTCGGCCCACGGAGACCCAGTACTTC
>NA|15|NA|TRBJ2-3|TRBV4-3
CASSQADSPTDTQYF
TGCGCCAGCAGCCAAGCAGATTCTCCAACAGATACGCAGTATTTT
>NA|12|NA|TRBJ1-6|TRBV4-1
CASSQGNSPLHF
TGCGCCAGCAGCCAGGGAAATTCACCCCTCCACTTT
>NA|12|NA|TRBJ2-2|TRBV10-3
CAISESPRELFF
TGTGCCATCAGTGAGTCGCCTAGGGAGCTGTTTTTT
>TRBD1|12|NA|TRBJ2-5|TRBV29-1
CSAPTGAETQYF
TGCAGCGCACCGACAGGGGCCGAGACCCAGTACTTC
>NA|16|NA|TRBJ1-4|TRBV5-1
CASSLGPERTNEKLFF
TGCGCCAGCAGCTTGGGGCCCGAGAGAACTAATGAAAAACTGTTTTTT
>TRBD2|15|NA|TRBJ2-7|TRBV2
CASSLTRGVVNEQYF
TGTGCCAGCAGTCTAACGCGGGGGGTAGTCAACGAGCAGTACTTC
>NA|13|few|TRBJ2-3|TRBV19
CASSIPSTDTQYF
TGTGCCAGTAGCATCCCCAGCACAGATACGCAGTATTTT
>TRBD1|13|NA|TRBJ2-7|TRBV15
CATSRETGYEQYF
TGTGCCACCAGCAGGGAGACAGGGTACGAGCAGTACTTC
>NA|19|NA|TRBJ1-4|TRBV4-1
CASSSPGLKWGATNEKLFF
TGCGCCAGCAGCAGCCCGGGCCTAAAATGGGGTGCAACTAATGAAAAACTGTTTTTT
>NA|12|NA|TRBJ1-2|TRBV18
CASSPGAEGYTF
TGTGCCAGCTCACCAGGGGCGGAAGGCTACACCTTC
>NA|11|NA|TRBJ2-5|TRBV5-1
CASSLVETQYF
TGCGCCAGCAGCTTGGTCGAGACCCAGTACTTC
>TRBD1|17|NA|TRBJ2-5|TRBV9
CASSVASGTGGQETQYF
TGTGCCAGCAGCGTAGCGTCGGGGACAGGGGGCCAAGAGACCCAGTACTTC
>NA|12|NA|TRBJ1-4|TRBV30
CAWSSSAEKLFF
TGTGCCTGGAGTTCCTCAGCGGAAAAACTGTTTTTT
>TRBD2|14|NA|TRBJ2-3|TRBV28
CASMSGRARDTQYF
TGTGCCAGCATGAGCGGGAGGGCCCGAGATACGCAGTATTTT
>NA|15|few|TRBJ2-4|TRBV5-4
CASSLNVGAGGIQYF
TGTGCCAGCAGCTTGAATGTAGGGGCGGGTGGCATTCAGTACTTC
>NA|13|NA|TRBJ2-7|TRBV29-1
CSASGTASYEQYF
TGCAGCGCCTCCGGGACGGCCTCCTACGAGCAGTACTTC
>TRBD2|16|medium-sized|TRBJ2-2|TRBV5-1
CASSLELAGLTRELFF
TGCGCCAGCAGCTTGGAACTAGCGGGATTGACTCGGGAGCTGTTTTTT